This TCR beta chain is from a study of Tregs in tolerant kidney transplant recipients. Notes on the study in general: Tregs expanded with activated donor B cells seemed most donor-specific. Biological reproducibility was not directly addressed in this study.

Here immunoSEQ multiplex PCR was the method, and the copy in TCRdb shows in-frame clones only, minus some. Of 200,000 to 300,000 clones listed, 84% are singletons. Unstimulated Tregs (CD4+CD25+CD127-) and CD4+CD25- non-Tregs were sorted from PBMCs. Note on this clone: The antigen remains undetermined.

The V gene lost 4 bases and the J gene lost 4 bases, with 10 bases spanning the gap. Germline CDR1 reads ENHRY; CDR2 reads SYGVKD. This CDR3 region has 13 residues. Input material: CD4+ T cells from blood. V gene TRBV10-3 combines with J gene TRBJ1-2, with D perhaps matching TRBD1 (5 bases). This clonotype originated in a human donor in good health. The CDR3: CAISGGTGYGYTF. The CDR3 bases are TGTGCCATCAGTGGCGGGACGGGCTATGGCTACACCTTC.